The 17 T cell receptor beta chains in this list originate from one sample, sequenced in a study of monozygotic twins with inflammatory bowel disease. From its re-call of the 5' RACE reads, TCRdb lists each CDR3 protein once, without DNA. The record lists more than 120,000 distinct CDR3 sequences, of which the ten most abundant hold 2% to 2.5%. What was sequenced was blood. All receptors derive from a human donor with ulcerative colitis or Crohn's disease, or a healthy co-twin of an affected twin (not recorded which).

This chain joins TRBV11-3 and TRBJ2-1; checking the TCRdb D call of TRBD2 is not possible without DNA. CDR1 is SGHNT, CDR2 YENEEA, per germline. The CDR3 totals 15 residues. CDR3 region: CASSFQAGRYNEQFF.

J is TRBJ1-2 and V is TRBV20-1. From germline, CDR1 is DFQATT and CDR2 SNEGSKA (reference sequence). The CDR3 loop spans 14 amino acids. CDR3 amino acids: CSARPLTDNYGYTF.

This chain connects TRBV19 to TRBJ2-1; TCRdb's D gene call, TRBD1, goes unchecked for lack of DNA. Germline loops: CDR1 LNHDA, CDR2 SQIVND (reference sequence). There are 15 residues in the CDR3. This CDR3 reads CASSMEGRRVHEQFF.

The chain is built from TRBV20-1 and TRBJ2-2. This CDR3 is built from 15 residues. Germline CDR1 reads DFQATT; CDR2 reads SNEGSKA (reference sequence). The CDR3 loop reads CSASSGSENTGELFF.

V and J are TRBV5-4 and TRBJ1-1. Germline assignment: CDR1 SGHNT and CDR2 YYREEE (reference sequence). The CDR3 contains 14 residues. The CDR3 spells CASRNVREYTEAFF.

V gene TRBV20-1 combines with J gene TRBJ2-2. The germline V gene encodes CDR1 DFQATT and CDR2 SNEGSKA (reference sequence). There are 13 residues in the CDR3. This CDR3 is CSANPRNTGELFF.

This chain links TRBV5-1 with TRBJ2-7; TCRdb proposes TRBD1, but this gene call is untestable without DNA. This CDR3 is built from 15 residues. Germline V gene data show CDR1 as SGHRS and CDR2 as YFSETQ. The CDR3 spells CASSMRTAFTYEQYF.

V gene TRBV7-3 combines with J gene TRBJ2-2; TCRdb gives TRBD2 as the D gene, but with no DNA this cannot be confirmed. Per the germline V gene, CDR1 is SGHTA and CDR2 is FQGTGA. This CDR3 spans 13 amino acids. The CDR3 sequence is CASSLGAAGELFF.

V is TRBV5-1 and J is TRBJ2-5. The length of the CDR3 is 16 residues. Per germline, CDR1 SGHRS and CDR2 YFSETQ. The CDR3 protein is CASSLVFRGVQETQYF.

V usage is TRBV7-2 and J usage is TRBJ1-1; TCRdb designates TRBD1, a call that cannot be tested without DNA. This CDR3 contains 14 residues. The germline V gene has CDR1 SGHTA and CDR2 FQGNSA. The CDR3 spells CASSSRTGTVEAFF.

The chain combines TRBV5-1 with TRBJ1-1; the TRBD1 assignment by TCRdb is unverifiable without DNA. Germline V gene data show CDR1 as SGHRS and CDR2 as YFSETQ. The CDR3 spans 16 residues. The CDR3 loop is CASSLVGQGDVTEAFF.

The chain is built from TRBV4-3 and TRBJ2-1; TCRdb's assignment of TRBD2 cannot be checked, as there is no DNA. Germline values: CDR1 LGHNA, CDR2 YSLEER. This CDR3 contains 19 residues. The CDR3 reads CASSQGRLAGSDSYNEQFF.

The J gene is TRBJ1-6, the V gene TRBV5-1; the TRBD1 assignment by TCRdb is unverifiable without DNA. Germline CDR1 and CDR2: SGHRS and YFSETQ. The CDR3 extends over 15 amino acids. The CDR3 protein is CASSERDRGGSPLHF.

The chain couples TRBV20-1 to TRBJ2-3. Germline V gene sequence: CDR1 DFQATT, CDR2 SNEGSKA (reference sequence). The CDR3 runs 11 residues. The chain's CDR3 is CSAEFTDTQYF.

The chain recombines TRBV5-1 with TRBJ2-7. CDR3 length: 14 residues. Germline CDR1 is SGHRS and CDR2 is YFSETQ. The CDR3 region is CASSLGTGFEEQYF.

The CDR3 region is CASSLGTAIDTQYF. The chain is built from TRBV7-7 and TRBJ2-3; TCRdb calls TRBD1, which cannot be checked without DNA. There are 14 residues in the CDR3. From germline, CDR1 is SSHAT and CDR2 FNYEAQ (reference sequence).

The chain recombines TRBV30 with TRBJ2-3; the D call of TRBD1 rests on TCRdb alone, since no DNA is present to check it. The CDR3 covers 15 residues. The germline V gene encodes CDR1 GTSNPN and CDR2 SVGIG (reference sequence). This CDR3 is CAWRPGQGAADTQYF.